The 9 T cell receptor beta chains given below trace back to one sample, sequenced in a study of regulatory T cells in long-lasting Graves disease. For TCR beta, libraries came from iRepertoire HTBI primers and Arm-PCR of CDR3 regions. In TCRdb, the multiplex PCR reads were re-called with MiXCR into one record per CDR3 protein. The profile shows about 560,000 distinct CDR3 sequences, 15% to 20% of them singletons. Time point denoted: newly diagnosed GD, antithyroid drugs for less than 3 months. RNA from PBMCs was the source of the TCR library. These same data were also listed under a study on T cells in Graves' hyperthyroidism and ophthalmopathy.

Source: peripheral blood mononuclear cells (PBMCs), taken at new diagnosis, from a patient treated with antithyroid drugs. These receptors all stem from a man aged 18 to 29 with Graves disease.

The V gene is TRBV6-1, the J gene TRBJ2-3; D might be TRBD2 (6 bases). This CDR3 is 12 amino acids long. Trimming removed 6 bases at V and 7 bases at J, with 11 bases between. Germline V lookup: CDR1 MNHNS, CDR2 SASEGT. The DNA for the CDR3 is TGTGCCAGCAGCGACGGAGGGTATACGCAGTATTTT. Translating it yields CASSDGGYTQYF.

There are a few counts of this clonotype. V and J are TRBV19 and TRBJ2-7; D assignment may be TRBD1 or TRBD2 (7 bases each). V was shortened by 4 bases and J by 2 bases, with 15 bases between the two germline ends. The germline gives CDR1 LNHDA, CDR2 SQIVND (reference sequence). The CDR3 runs to 15 residues. The CDR3 is CASSRTRGGTYEQYF. The CDR3 DNA reads as TGTGCCAGTAGTAGAACCAGGGGGGGGACCTACGAGCAGTACTTC.

This clonotype was recorded many times. The chain combines TRBV6-2 or TRBV6-3 with TRBJ2-1; D not certain. Germline loops: CDR1 MNHEY, CDR2 SVGEGT. This CDR3 contains 15 residues. Deletions cut 2 bases from V and 8 bases from J, with 16 bases between. The DNA of the CDR3 is TGTGCCAGCAGTTACACGATACCAGAGTATTATGAGCAGTTCTTC. Translating gives CASSYTIPEYYEQFF.

The chain couples TRBV7-8 to TRBJ2-1; 7 bases are shared with TRBD1. This CDR3 region has 15 residues. Trimming removed 1 base from V and 10 bases from J; junction bases left unmatched: 10. Per the germline V gene, CDR1 is SGHVS and CDR2 is FQNEAQ. The CDR3 spells CASSLGQGRIYEQFF. The DNA of the CDR3 is TGTGCCAGCAGCTTAGGACAGGGTCGGATCTACGAGCAGTTCTTC.

This clonotype showed up many times. This sequence joins TRBV28 and TRBJ2-1; D perhaps matches TRBD1 (6 bases). CDR3 size: 15 residues. Looked up from germline, CDR1 is MDHEN and CDR2 is SYDVKM. V gave up 3 bases and J gave up 6 bases, with 15 bases separating them. For the CDR3, the DNA is TGTGCCAGCAGTTTTAGGGGGTGGATAGGCAATGAGCAGTTCTTC. It translates to CASSFRGWIGNEQFF.

The rearrangement links TRBV5-1 to TRBJ2-6, with a weak D call TRBD2 (5 bases). Trimming stripped 4 bases from V and 0 bases from J, with 14 bases between. The CDR3 sequence is 17 residues long. Per the germline V gene, CDR1 is SGHRS and CDR2 is YFSETQ. CDR3 protein: CASSPWTYSSGANVLTF. CDR3 sequence (DNA): TGCGCCAGCAGCCCATGGACTTATAGCTCTGGGGCCAACGTCCTGACTTTC.

This clonotype showed up just a few times. As DNA, the CDR3 is TGCGCCAGCAGTGTAGATTCCAGGGGGACTCTTTCCGGTCCCGGGGAGCTGTTTTTT. This sequence encodes CASSVDSRGTLSGPGELFF. The chain links TRBV10-1 to TRBJ2-2; possibly TRBD1 for D (7 bases). The CDR3 consists of 19 residues. Trimming stripped 4 bases from V and 6 bases from J, with 27 bases between. Germline V gene sequence: CDR1 WNHNN, CDR2 SYGVQD (reference sequence).

This clonotype was seen at least ten times. The rearrangement uses TRBV6-6 and TRBJ2-3; maybe TRBD2 (6 bases). The CDR3 covers 17 residues. Germline lookup yields CDR1 MNHNY and CDR2 SVGAGI (reference sequence). V was shortened by 0 bases and J by 3 bases, with 16 bases between the two germline ends. CDR3 residues: CASSYSRAAGLTDTQYF. In DNA form, the CDR3 reads TGTGCCAGCAGTTACTCGAGGGCAGCGGGCCTGACAGATACGCAGTATTTT.

This chain uses TRBV16 with TRBJ2-1; no firm D call. CDR3 length: 14 residues. V lost 0 bases to trimming and J lost 13 bases, with 16 bases between them. Germline V gene sequence: CDR1 KGHSY, CDR2 FQNENV. The CDR3 DNA reads TGTGCCAGCAGCCAATCTGCCCAAACGGTGATCCAGTTCTTC. Its protein product is CASSQSAQTVIQFF.